A single sample is the source of the 17 T cell receptor beta chains below, sequenced in a study of shared clonotypes between healthy human individuals. TCRdb's copy holds only in-frame clones and misses some; the assay was immunoSEQ multiplex PCR. This sample has 600,000 to 750,000 clones, with around 77% found just once. What was sequenced was memory CD4+ T cells sorted from blood. Subset noted: CD45RA-negative fraction. All receptors derive from a woman aged 30 to 39 in good health.

Regarding this clone: This CDR3 is also generated by other DNA sequences in the sample. This chain links TRBV28 with TRBJ1-1; 7 bases line up with TRBD1. The V and J ends lost 6 bases and 1 base, in that order; junction bases with no gene match: 5. This CDR3 is 14 amino acids long. Germline assignment: CDR1 MDHEN and CDR2 SYDVKM. CDR3 coding DNA: TGTGCCAGCAGCCCGGGACAGACGAACACTGAAGCTTTCTTT. Amino acids: CASSPGQTNTEAFF.

This chain uses TRBV6-1 with TRBJ2-7; TRBD1 agrees at 7 bases. The junction had 8 bases not matched to a gene; V was cut back by 10 bases and J by 5 bases. Germline CDR1 reads MNHNS; CDR2 reads SASEGT. CDR3 length: 12 amino acids. In DNA, the CDR3 is TGTGCCATCTTGACAGGGTTACACGAGCAGTACTTC. It codes for CAILTGLHEQYF.

This clone came up a few times. J is TRBJ2-3 and V is TRBV15; D is uncertain. This CDR3 is 16 amino acids long. V was pared by 0 bases and J by 2 bases, with 12 bases between. Germline CDR1 and CDR2: LNHNV and YYDKDF (reference sequence). CDR3 bases: TGTGCCACCAGCAGAGAGACCCTGGCTAACACAGATACGCAGTATTTT. Amino acid sequence: CATSRETLANTDTQYF.

The sample holds a few counts of this clone. The rearrangement links TRBV10-2 to TRBJ2-2, with 7 nucleotides matching TRBD1. Germline CDR1 and CDR2: WSHSY and SAAADI. CDR3 length equals 17 residues. Unmatched junction bases numbered 14, after V lost 8 bases and J lost 2 bases. The CDR3 nucleotides read TGCGCCAGCCGAGTCGCCGGGACAGCTTTTAACACCGGGGAGCTGTTTTTT. Translating it yields CASRVAGTAFNTGELFF.

This rearrangement joins TRBV29-1 to TRBJ2-7; D not resolved. The V gene's germline CDR1 is SQVTM and CDR2 ANQGSEA. This CDR3 is 14 amino acids long. V gave up 7 bases and J gave up 0 bases, with 16 bases separating them. The CDR3 here is CSAAPREDSYEQYF. The CDR3 bases are TGCAGCGCCGCCCCCCGAGAAGACTCCTACGAGCAGTACTTC.

The rearrangement links TRBV6-1 to TRBJ2-5; no clear D gene. Germline V CDR1 and CDR2: MNHNS, SASEGT. V was pared by 3 bases and J by 6 bases, with 14 bases between. The CDR3 is 14 residues long. The CDR3 DNA reads TGTGCCAGCAGTGAGGACCTGCCGACGAAGACCCAGTACTTC. It yields the protein CASSEDLPTKTQYF.

The chain employs TRBV4-2 and TRBJ2-2; TRBD2 agrees at 8 bases. Losses at the gene ends were 0 bases for V and 5 bases for J; bases not matched to a gene: 5. Germline loops: CDR1 LGHNA, CDR2 YNFKEQ. There are 16 residues in the CDR3. In DNA form, the CDR3 reads TGTGCCAGCAGCCAAGATTTGGCTAGCGGGACCGGGGAGCTGTTTTTT. As protein: CASSQDLASGTGELFF.

The chain recombines TRBV29-1 with TRBJ2-5; possibly TRBD1 or TRBD2 for D (5 bases each). CDR1 and CDR2 from the germline V gene are SQVTM and ANQGSEA. The CDR3 covers 12 residues. Trimming shortened V by 4 bases and J by 5 bases, and 11 bases separated the two germline ends. CDR3 residues: CSVGDGAETQYF. CDR3 bases: TGCAGCGTTGGGGACGGGGCCGAGACCCAGTACTTC.

This clone was observed a single time. The chain recombines TRBV4-1 with TRBJ1-1; 9 bases are shared with TRBD1. The CDR3 spans 15 residues. V gave up 3 bases and J gave up 1 base; unmatched junction bases: 3. Germline V gives CDR1 MGHRA, CDR2 YSYEKL. The DNA for the CDR3 is TGCGCCAGCAGCCAGCGGGACAGGGCGAACACTGAAGCTTTCTTT. This sequence encodes CASSQRDRANTEAFF.

This clone was picked up a small number of times. The rearrangement links TRBV11-2 to TRBJ2-7; TRBD1 is a possible D gene (5 bases). The V and J ends lost 5 bases and 3 bases respectively, with 17 bases between them. This CDR3 is built from 15 residues. Germline-derived CDR1 and CDR2 are SGHAT and FQNNGV. DNA for the CDR3: TGTGCCAGCAGCCCAAGATGGGGCAAGGGCTACGAGCAGTACTTC. Translation: CASSPRWGKGYEQYF.

The chain employs TRBV2 and TRBJ2-7; D is perhaps TRBD2 (6 bases). In germline, CDR1 is SNHLY, CDR2 FYNNEI. V shed 0 bases and J shed 0 bases, with 12 bases lying between them. The CDR3 totals 16 residues. The DNA for the CDR3 is TGTGCCAGCAGTGAAGCTAGCGGTATCTCCTCCTACGAGCAGTACTTC. Protein: CASSEASGISSYEQYF.

This clone was picked up one time. The chain uses TRBV6-1 and TRBJ2-7, with D perhaps matching TRBD1 (6 bases). The CDR3 runs to 14 residues. Germline CDR1 and CDR2: MNHNS and SASEGT. The ends were cut back, 4 bases at V and 5 bases at J, with 15 bases in the middle. The CDR3 loop is CASSGPGQGDEQYF. CDR3 DNA sequence: TGTGCCAGCAGTGGGCCGGGACAAGGAGACGAGCAGTACTTC.

The J gene is TRBJ1-1, the V gene TRBV2; no firm D call. The length of the CDR3 is 13 residues. Germline values: CDR1 SNHLY, CDR2 FYNNEI. V was cut by 6 bases and J by 2 bases, with 10 bases left in between. The CDR3 nucleotides are TGTGCCAGCAGCTTACAGTTTAACACTGAAGCTTTCTTT. It encodes CASSLQFNTEAFF.

The chain has TRBV5-8 and TRBJ2-3; tentative D call: TRBD2 (5 bases). Germline lookup yields CDR1 SGHTS and CDR2 YDEGEE. Deletions cut 4 bases from V and 3 bases from J, with 15 bases between. The CDR3 covers 15 residues. DNA for the CDR3: TGTGCCAGCAGCCCCGGACGGAGAGGGACAGATACGCAGTATTTT. It is translated as CASSPGRRGTDTQYF.

V is TRBV7-9 and J is TRBJ1-5; D possibly corresponds to TRBD1 (5 bases). Looked up from germline, CDR1 is SEHNR and CDR2 is FQNEAQ (reference sequence). CDR3 length: 17 residues. Trimming took 2 bases from V and 1 from J, leaving 15 bases between them. CDR3 sequence reads: CASSLSPTAESNQPQHF. CDR3 coding DNA: TGTGCCAGCAGCTTATCTCCGACAGCTGAGAGCAATCAGCCCCAGCATTTT.

The sample holds one count of this clone. The chain recombines TRBV18 with TRBJ2-2, with unresolved D. Germline V CDR1 and CDR2: KGHSH, LQKENI. The CDR3 extends over 15 amino acids. Trimming took off 0 bases at V and 1 base at J, with 6 bases between the two ends. CDR3 DNA: TGTGCCAGCTCACCACCCACCAGGAACACCGGGGAGCTGTTTTTT. This gives the protein CASSPPTRNTGELFF.

A few counts support this clone. V is TRBV15 and J is TRBJ1-2, with D perhaps matching TRBD1 (6 bases). Trimming stripped 2 bases from V and 2 bases from J, with 6 bases between. CDR3 length: 13 amino acids. CDR1 LNHNV and CDR2 YYDKDF come from the germline V gene (reference sequence). The CDR3 is CATSRQGNYGYTF. Here the CDR3 DNA reads TGTGCCACCAGCAGACAGGGGAACTATGGCTACACCTTC.